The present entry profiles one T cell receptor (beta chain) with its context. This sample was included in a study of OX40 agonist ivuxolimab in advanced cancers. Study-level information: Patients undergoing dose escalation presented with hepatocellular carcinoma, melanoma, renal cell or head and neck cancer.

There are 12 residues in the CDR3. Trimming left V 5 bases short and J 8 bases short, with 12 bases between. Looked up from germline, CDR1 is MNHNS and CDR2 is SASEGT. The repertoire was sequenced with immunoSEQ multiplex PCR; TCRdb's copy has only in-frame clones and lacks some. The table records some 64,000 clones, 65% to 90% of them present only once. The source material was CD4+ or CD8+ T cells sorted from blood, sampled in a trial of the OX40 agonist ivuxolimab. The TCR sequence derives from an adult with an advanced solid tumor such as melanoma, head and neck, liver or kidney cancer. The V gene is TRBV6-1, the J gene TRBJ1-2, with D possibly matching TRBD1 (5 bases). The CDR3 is CASSRGESGYTF. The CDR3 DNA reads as TGTGCCAGCAGTCGAGGGGAGAGCGGCTACACCTTC.